This T cell receptor beta chain was observed in a study of response to subunit inactivated influenza vaccine. Findings and limits, study-wide: Each seasonal flu vaccination may recruit only limited new T cells, authors suggested.

With respect to this clonotype: Antigen: not known. The germline gene is not matched at one end of the junction; a read error may be the cause.

Per the germline V gene, CDR1 is SSHAT and CDR2 is FNYEAQ (reference sequence). This CDR3 contains 13 residues. TCRdb re-analysed the RT-PCR reads in MiXCR, keeping a single row per CDR3 protein. The profile shows about 650,000 distinct CDR3 sequences, around 15% of them singletons. The V and J genes are TRBV7-7 and TRBJ2-3, with a weak D call TRBD1 (6 bases). The sequencing used PBMCs from blood, collected approximately 15 days before vaccination. The receptor was isolated from a man aged 45-65 years who received an inactivated influenza vaccine. The CDR3 DNA follows: TGTGCTAGCAGCGGCAGGGGTGGAGATACGCAGTATTTT. It is translated as CASSGRGGDTQYF.